This T cell receptor beta chain was captured in a study of beta chain features in type 1 diabetes (dated by TCRdb to 2016 to 2019). Regarding the complete study: Mean age, gender distribution, total cell number and subset yield did not differ between patients and healthy donors. A total of about 110,000,000 sorted cells were examined across all samples, and a strong correlation was observed between cell number per subset and RNA yield. The study compared TCRB repertoires of sorted circulating CD4+ T cell subsets between recently diagnosed type 1 diabetes patients and matched healthy donors. Naive and central memory subsets were obtained from all 28 donors, but regulatory and stem cell-like memory subsets were isolated from only 8 patients and 8 healthy donors. Here is what the overall study found, with its caveats: At VDJ recombination sites, type 1 diabetes patients had fewer insertions and more deleted nucleotides, which implies abnormalities in thymic rearrangement. Because small numbers of individuals were included in the HLA sub-analyses, any influence of HLA type on TCRB rearrangement was left unresolved. Naive, central memory and regulatory TCRB repertoires appeared to be more alike among patients than among healthy donors. A moderate but significant shortening of TCRB CDR3 length was observed in type 1 diabetes patients in all four CD4+ subsets. Sequencing cDNA rather than genomic DNA could over-represent highly expressing activated cells, although activation and CD3 levels did not differ between groups. PCR may preferentially amplify shorter templates, but because patient and control samples were amplified and corrected together, any resulting skew would affect both groups equally.

The High Capacity cDNA Reverse Transcription Kit was used to reverse transcribe all of the isolated RNA, meaning that expressed TCRB transcripts were what got sequenced. Deep immunoSEQ sequencing was applied to naive, central memory and regulatory T cell samples, giving an average of around 3.8 million total reads per sample. Sorted cells were lysed in RLT buffer and RNA was extracted with DNase-treated RNeasy Micro or Mini kits, depending on cell number. To prevent cross-contamination, each cell subset was processed individually, whereas patient and healthy donor samples were processed jointly. The immunoSEQ multiplex PCR was used to amplify TCRB sequences from cDNA, generating 87-bp fragments that spanned the CDR3 region. Amplicons were sequenced on the Illumina HiSeq platform. The authors' analysis ran thus. PCR bias was corrected computationally using synthetic template baselines, and reads within Hamming distance 2 were collapsed, with unmergeable singletons discarded. Reads were aligned against IMGT to assign V, D and J genes, CDR3 length and insertions or deletions at six rearrangement sites. Clonotype counts were normalized to sorted cell number within each subset before computing true diversity and Gini coefficients with the tcR R package. Repertoire sharing was quantified using the overlap coefficient calculated on TCRB nucleotide sequences. Here the immuneACCESS table is served through TCRdb, limited to in-frame sequences with V and J called. Missing clones are a known gap in these copies; in checked studies unresolved V genes cover under half, and the rest lacks a known reason. For V, J and clone size, that table is used; D and trimming come from the DNA. This sample holds about 180,000 clones; around 7.8% were observed only once. The top ten clones comprise about 0.9% of the sample.

A single peripheral blood draw of around 0.11 L on average was collected from each donor into heparinised tubes. Using a panel that included CD45RO, CCR7, CD25, CD127, CD95 and CD27, naive, central memory, regulatory and stem cell-like memory CD4+ T cells were sorted on a BD FACSAria II. A purity above 98% was achieved for all sorted populations. PBMCs were isolated right away by Lymphoprep density gradient centrifugation and were stained directly, without culture. Samples were stained and sorted in pairs, with one healthy donor and one patient per experiment, so that batch effects were minimized. This clone was detected only a few times. Its antigen is currently not known. No qualities accompany the bases; no much larger clone lies one base away. Inclusive of the bounding cysteine and phenylalanine, the CDR3 is 16 residues long. Only CDR3 DNA remains: 48 bases, in frame from the first base. A distance of 10 bases separates the germline ends of V and J, which lose 1 base and 0 bases respectively. Per the germline V gene (reference sequence), SEHNR is the CDR1 and FQNEAQ is the CDR2.

The chain uses TRBV7-9 and TRBJ1-5, with the D gene call left open. Sequencing input: central memory CD4+ T cells from blood. The TCR was taken from a woman aged 40 to 50 with type 1 diabetes. In nucleotides, the sequence is TGTGCCAGCAGCTTAGAAGGAGGTACTAGCAATCAGCCCCAGCATTTT. This encodes CASSLEGGTSNQPQHF.